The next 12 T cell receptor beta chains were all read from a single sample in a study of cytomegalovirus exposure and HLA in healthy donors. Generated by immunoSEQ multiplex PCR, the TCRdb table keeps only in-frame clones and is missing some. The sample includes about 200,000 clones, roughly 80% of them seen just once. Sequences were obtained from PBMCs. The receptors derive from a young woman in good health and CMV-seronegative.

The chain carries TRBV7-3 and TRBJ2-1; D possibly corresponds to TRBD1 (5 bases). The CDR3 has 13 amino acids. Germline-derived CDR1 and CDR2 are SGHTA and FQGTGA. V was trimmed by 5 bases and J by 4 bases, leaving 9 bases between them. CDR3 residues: CASSPDTYNEQFF. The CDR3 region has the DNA TGTGCCAGCAGCCCGGACACGTACAATGAGCAGTTCTTC. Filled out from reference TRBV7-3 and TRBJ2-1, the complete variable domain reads GAGVSQTPSNKVTEKGKYVELRCDPISGHTALYWYRQSLGQGPEFLIYFQGTGAADDSGLPNDRFFAVRPEGSVSTLKIQRTERGDSAVYLCASSPDTYNEQFFGPGTRLTVL.

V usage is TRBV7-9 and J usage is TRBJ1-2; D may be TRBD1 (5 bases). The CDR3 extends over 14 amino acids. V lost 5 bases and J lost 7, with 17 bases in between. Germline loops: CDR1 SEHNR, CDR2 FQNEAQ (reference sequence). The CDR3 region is CASSLRGGTGGYTF. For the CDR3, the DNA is TGTGCCAGCAGCCTACGCGGAGGGACCGGTGGCTACACCTTC.

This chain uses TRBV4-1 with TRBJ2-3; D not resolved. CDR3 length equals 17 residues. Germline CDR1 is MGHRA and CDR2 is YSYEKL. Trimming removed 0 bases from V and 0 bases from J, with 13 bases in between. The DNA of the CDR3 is TGCGCCAGCAGCCAAGACAGTAGCTCCGCTAGCACAGATACGCAGTATTTT. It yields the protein CASSQDSSSASTDTQYF.

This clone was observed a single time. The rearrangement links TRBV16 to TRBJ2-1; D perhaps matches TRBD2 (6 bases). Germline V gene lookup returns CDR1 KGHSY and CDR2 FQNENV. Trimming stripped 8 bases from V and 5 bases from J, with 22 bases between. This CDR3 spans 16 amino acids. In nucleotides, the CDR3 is TGTGCCAGCGAGCCAATAGGAGGGAGATCAAACAATGAGCAGTTCTTC. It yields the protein CASEPIGGRSNNEQFF.

The CDR3 protein is CASTLRGRRTEAFF. In DNA, the CDR3 is TGTGCCAGCACCCTCAGGGGGCGGCGGACTGAAGCTTTCTTT. The chain carries TRBV13 and TRBJ1-1, with TRBD1 identical over 8 bases. After removal of 7 bases from V and 5 bases from J, the junction contained 9 bases not matched to a gene. This CDR3 comprises 14 residues. The germline gives CDR1 PRHDT, CDR2 FYEKMQ (reference sequence).

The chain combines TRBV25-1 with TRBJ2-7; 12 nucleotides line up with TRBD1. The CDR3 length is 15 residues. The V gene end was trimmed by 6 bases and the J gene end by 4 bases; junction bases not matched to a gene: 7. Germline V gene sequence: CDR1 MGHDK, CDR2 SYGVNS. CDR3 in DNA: TGTGCCAGCAGATTAGGGACAGGGGGCATATACGAGCAGTACTTC. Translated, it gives CASRLGTGGIYEQYF.

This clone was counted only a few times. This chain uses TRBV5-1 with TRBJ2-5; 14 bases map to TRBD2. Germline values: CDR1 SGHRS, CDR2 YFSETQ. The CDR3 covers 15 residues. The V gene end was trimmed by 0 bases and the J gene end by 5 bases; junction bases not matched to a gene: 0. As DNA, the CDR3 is TGCGCCAGCAGCTTGGGACTAGCGGGAGGGGAGACCCAGTACTTC. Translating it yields CASSLGLAGGETQYF.

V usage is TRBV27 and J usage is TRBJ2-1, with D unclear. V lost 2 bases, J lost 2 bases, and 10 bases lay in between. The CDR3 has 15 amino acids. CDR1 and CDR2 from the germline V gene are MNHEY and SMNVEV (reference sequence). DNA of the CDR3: TGTGCCAGCAGTTTAGGGCCTCAAACCTACAATGAGCAGTTCTTC. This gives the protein CASSLGPQTYNEQFF.

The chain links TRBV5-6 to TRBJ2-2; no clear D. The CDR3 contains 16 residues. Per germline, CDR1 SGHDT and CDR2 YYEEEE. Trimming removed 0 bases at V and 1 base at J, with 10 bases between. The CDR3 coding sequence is TGTGCCAGCAGCTTGGCCTCAGGAGTGAACACCGGGGAGCTGTTTTTT. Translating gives CASSLASGVNTGELFF.

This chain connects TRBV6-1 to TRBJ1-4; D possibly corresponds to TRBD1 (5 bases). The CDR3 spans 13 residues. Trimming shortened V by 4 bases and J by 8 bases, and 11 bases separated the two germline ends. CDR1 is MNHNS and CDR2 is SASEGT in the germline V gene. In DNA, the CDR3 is TGTGCCAGCAGTGCCATGGGGGGGGAAAAACTGTTTTTT. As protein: CASSAMGGEKLFF.

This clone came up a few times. CDR3 DNA sequence: TGCGCCAGCAGCTTGGATAAGGATCGCTACGAGCAGTACTTC. It codes for CASSLDKDRYEQYF. The V call is TRBV5-1, the J call TRBJ2-7, with D uncertain. Germline values: CDR1 SGHRS, CDR2 YFSETQ. Trimming cost V 0 bases and J 3 bases, with 10 bases left between them. There are 14 residues in the CDR3.

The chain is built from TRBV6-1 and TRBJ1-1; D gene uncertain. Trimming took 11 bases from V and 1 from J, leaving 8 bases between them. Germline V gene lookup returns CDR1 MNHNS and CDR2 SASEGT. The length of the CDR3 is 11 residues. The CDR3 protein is CAGGWNTEAFF. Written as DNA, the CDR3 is TGTGCCGGAGGATGGAACACTGAAGCTTTCTTT.